This record looks at one T cell receptor (beta chain) sequence and its context. Its cognate antigen is unknown. V was trimmed by 3 bases and J by 5 bases, leaving 10 bases between them. CDR1 and CDR2 (germline): SNHLY, FYNNEI. The CDR3 covers 13 residues. The sample comes from a study of long-term antiretroviral therapy in people with HIV. Study summary: The earliest samples predate the 2015 immediate-ART recommendation by about a decade. Study observations and caveats: Researchers lacked any data on ART adherence, viral resistance or therapy changes. The data indicate that diversity increased after ART but remained below transplant donor controls.

An immunoSEQ assay, version v3.0, was performed at survey level. The assay was immunoSEQ multiplex PCR, and TCRdb's table has in-frame clones only and misses some. The sample consists of roughly 15,000 clones, about 86% of them appearing once. The TCR was taken from a woman aged 25 to 45 with HIV. V gene TRBV2 combines with J gene TRBJ1-2; the D gene is possibly TRBD1 (6 bases). Sequencing used unsorted PBMCs, obtained 2.3 to 2.4 years before starting antiretroviral therapy. CDR3 nucleotide sequence: TGTGCCAGCAGTGATGGTCAGGGGTATGGCTACACCTTC. It translates to CASSDGQGYGYTF.